This passage covers 28 T cell receptor beta chains from one sample sequenced in a study of beta chain features in type 1 diabetes. All of the isolated RNA was reverse transcribed, so expressed TCRB transcripts were sequenced. Only in-frame clones appear in the TCRdb table, and some are missing; sequencing was by immunoSEQ multiplex PCR. The data contain about 900,000 clones, about a sixth of them singletons. Sequenced input: naive CD4+ T cells from blood. The receptors here all came from a woman aged 18-29 years in good health.

This clone showed up just once. This chain joins TRBV15 and TRBJ2-1, with 8 bases identical to TRBD2. V lost 7 bases and J lost 4; bases outside the gene matches: 9. This CDR3 region has 15 residues. Looked up from germline, CDR1 is LNHNV and CDR2 is YYDKDF (reference sequence). CDR3: CATKRGREAYNEQFF. The CDR3 DNA reads TGTGCCACCAAGCGGGGGCGGGAGGCGTACAATGAGCAGTTCTTC.

The rearrangement joins TRBV6-6 to TRBJ1-2; TRBD1 aligns across 7 bases. Germline loops: CDR1 MNHNY, CDR2 SVGAGI (reference sequence). V lost 4 bases and J lost 4; bases outside the gene matches: 3. There are 13 residues in the CDR3. CDR3 sequence (DNA): TGTGCCAGCAGTTCTTCAGGGGGCTATGGCTACACCTTC. Protein: CASSSSGGYGYTF.

V usage is TRBV7-2 and J usage is TRBJ2-2; 7 bases fit TRBD1. Unmatched junction bases numbered 21, after V lost 6 bases and J lost 5 bases. This CDR3 has 19 residues. Germline CDR1 is SGHTA and CDR2 is FQGNSA. The CDR3 spells CASSQRLTGIFGWTGELFF. In nucleotides, the CDR3 is TGTGCCAGCAGTCAACGACTGACAGGGATATTCGGTTGGACCGGGGAGCTGTTTTTT.

This chain links TRBV7-2 with TRBJ2-5; TRBD1 is a possible D gene (5 bases). Germline values: CDR1 SGHTA, CDR2 FQGNSA. The CDR3 loop spans 13 amino acids. V lost 5 bases and J 4 bases, leaving 11 bases between the germline ends. CDR3 DNA: TGTGCCAGCAGCGCACAGGTCAGAGAGACCCAGTACTTC. Protein product: CASSAQVRETQYF.

The rearrangement uses TRBV5-6 and TRBJ2-4, with D possibly TRBD1 on 5 matching bases. This CDR3 spans 15 amino acids. CDR1 and CDR2 from the germline V gene are SGHDT and YYEEEE. The V gene lost 2 bases and the J gene lost 0 bases, with 9 bases spanning the gap. The CDR3 here is CASSFRDIAKNIQYF. The CDR3 nucleotides read TGTGCCAGCAGCTTCAGGGATATAGCCAAAAACATTCAGTACTTC. Based on the CDR3 plus reference TRBV5-6 and TRBJ2-4, the full variable domain is DAGVTQSPTHLIKTRGQQVTLRCSPKSGHDTVSWYQQALGQGPQFIFQYYEEEERQRGNFPDRFSGHQFPNYSSELNVNALLLGDSALYLCASSFRDIAKNIQYFGAGTRLSVL.

This clone was detected only a few times. V gene TRBV7-2 combines with J gene TRBJ2-3, with 8 bases fitting TRBD2. Germline CDR1 SGHTA, CDR2 FQGNSA. With V trimmed by 5 bases and J by 2 bases, 9 bases remained unmatched. The CDR3 contains 16 residues. CDR3 nucleotides: TGTGCCAGCAGCCCCAGCCTAGCGGGTTACACAGATACGCAGTATTTT. Protein: CASSPSLAGYTDTQYF.

The table lists this clone with a few counts. The genes are TRBV9 and TRBJ2-5; tentatively, D is TRBD2 (5 bases). This CDR3 region has 12 residues. Germline V CDR1 and CDR2: SGDLS, YYNGEE. With 3 bases removed from V and 7 bases from J, the gap between germline ends came to 10 bases. CDR3 amino acids: CASSADRGTQYF. CDR3 DNA: TGTGCCAGCAGCGCCGACCGGGGGACCCAGTACTTC.

This clone came up a few times. V usage is TRBV28 and J usage is TRBJ1-2, with D possibly TRBD1 on 5 matching bases. The germline V gene encodes CDR1 MDHEN and CDR2 SYDVKM. V lost 5 bases, J lost 5 bases, and 15 bases lay in between. CDR3 length: 14 amino acids. The CDR3 sequence: CASSLYDSVYGYTF. In DNA form, the CDR3 reads TGTGCCAGCAGTCTCTACGACAGCGTATATGGCTACACCTTC.

The J gene is TRBJ2-1, the V gene TRBV19; a possible D gene is TRBD2 (7 bases). This CDR3 is built from 15 residues. CDR1 and CDR2 from the germline V gene are LNHDA and SQIVND (reference sequence). V lost 2 bases, J lost 6 bases, and 14 bases lay in between. In nucleotides, the CDR3 is TGTGCCAGTAGTATATTAGTAGGGGGGGTCAATGAGCAGTTCTTC. Protein sequence: CASSILVGGVNEQFF. Together with reference TRBV19 and TRBJ2-1, the CDR3 gives the full variable domain: DGGITQSPKYLFRKEGQNVTLSCEQNLNHDAMYWYRQDPGQGLRLIYYSQIVNDFQKGDIAEGYSVSREKKESFPLTVTSAQKNPTAFYLCASSILVGGVNEQFFGPGTRLTVL.

This clone came up a few times. Other DNA sequences from this sample encode an identical CDR3 as well. The chain links TRBV7-2 to TRBJ2-1, with 12 positions matching TRBD2. This CDR3 has 14 residues. V shed 4 bases, J shed 6 bases, and the junction held 1 base outside the gene matches. Germline V gene sequence: CDR1 SGHTA, CDR2 FQGNSA. The CDR3 sequence is CASSSTSGSNEQFF. The CDR3 DNA is TGTGCCAGCAGCTCGACTAGCGGGAGCAATGAGCAGTTCTTC.

The chain carries TRBV7-9 and TRBJ1-1; no clear D. The CDR3 loop spans 13 amino acids. Per the germline V gene, CDR1 is SEHNR and CDR2 is FQNEAQ (reference sequence). Trimming stripped 5 bases from V and 5 bases from J, with 12 bases between. The CDR3 spells CASSAGGQTEAFF. In DNA form, the CDR3 reads TGTGCCAGCAGCGCCGGCGGGCAAACTGAAGCTTTCTTT.

This clone was detected only a few times. The chain recombines TRBV15 with TRBJ2-7, with 7 bases fitting TRBD1. The V gene's germline CDR1 is LNHNV and CDR2 YYDKDF (reference sequence). With V trimmed by 0 bases and J by 5 bases, 4 bases remained unmatched. The length of the CDR3 is 14 residues. The CDR3: CATSRDRGLHEQYF. The CDR3 DNA follows: TGTGCCACCAGCAGAGATAGGGGGCTCCACGAGCAGTACTTC.

The gene calls are TRBV4-3 and TRBJ2-7, with 11 bases fitting TRBD2. The length of the CDR3 is 16 residues. The ends lost 4 bases at V and 3 bases at J; junction bases unmatched: 8. Germline-derived CDR1 and CDR2 are LGHNA and YSLEER. CDR3 region: CASSRFSGRGIYEQYF. CDR3 sequence (DNA): TGCGCCAGCAGCCGTTTTAGCGGGAGGGGAATCTACGAGCAGTACTTC.

The chain joins TRBV5-4 to TRBJ2-7, with TRBD1 matching 7 bases. Looked up from germline, CDR1 is SGHNT and CDR2 is YYREEE (reference sequence). With 4 bases clipped from V and 3 bases from J, the junction kept 4 bases outside the gene matches. This CDR3 region has 13 residues. CDR3 nucleotide sequence: TGTGCCAGCAGCCGGGGACAGAACTACGAGCAGTACTTC. This encodes CASSRGQNYEQYF.

The genes are TRBV7-9 and TRBJ1-2, with 8 nucleotides matching TRBD1. Germline V gene lookup returns CDR1 SEHNR and CDR2 FQNEAQ (reference sequence). With V trimmed by 6 bases and J by 6 bases, 6 bases remained unmatched. The CDR3 is 13 residues long. CDR3 residues: CASRRGQEDGYTF. The CDR3, as DNA: TGTGCCAGCAGAAGGGGACAGGAAGATGGCTACACCTTC.

This clone was seen more than once but under ten times. The rearrangement links TRBV7-2 to TRBJ1-3, with D perhaps TRBD1 (5 bases). Trimming removed 3 bases at V and 3 bases at J, with 18 bases between. Per germline, CDR1 SGHTA and CDR2 FQGNSA. CDR3 length: 17 residues. DNA of the CDR3: TGTGCCAGCAGCTTGCGGCGGCTAGGGGTCGGTGGAAACACCATATATTTT. Protein: CASSLRRLGVGGNTIYF.

The chain is built from TRBV5-6 and TRBJ2-7; possibly TRBD2 for D (7 bases). CDR3 size: 15 residues. The V end was cut by 2 bases, the J end by 8 bases, with 20 bases between. In germline, CDR1 is SGHDT, CDR2 YYEEEE. The CDR3 DNA is TGTGCCAGCAGCTTTGGACTAGAGGGGGTGCGTCAGCAGTACTTC. Translation: CASSFGLEGVRQQYF.

The CDR3 here is CASSLAVQPQHF. For the CDR3, the DNA is TGTGCCAGCAGTTTAGCGGTTCAGCCCCAGCATTTT. The chain links TRBV28 to TRBJ1-5; no reliable D call. Germline-derived CDR1 and CDR2 are MDHEN and SYDVKM. Deletions cut 2 bases from V and 6 bases from J, with 5 bases between. The CDR3 totals 12 residues.

Worth noting for this clone: Other DNA sequences from this sample encode an identical CDR3 as well. CDR3 protein: CASSDRETQYF. The CDR3 region has the DNA TGTGCCAGCAGTGACAGGGAGACCCAGTACTTC. The gene calls are TRBV25-1 and TRBJ2-5; D gene unclear. Trimming removed 3 bases at V and 5 bases at J, with 4 bases between. CDR3 size: 11 residues. Germline V gene lookup returns CDR1 MGHDK and CDR2 SYGVNS.

This clone was seen a handful of times. V and J are TRBV13 and TRBJ2-3, with D possibly being TRBD2 (5 bases). Germline values: CDR1 PRHDT, CDR2 FYEKMQ (reference sequence). The length of the CDR3 is 14 residues. V was pared by 0 bases and J by 8 bases, with 12 bases between. In DNA form, the CDR3 reads TGTGCCAGCAGCTTAGGGAAAGCGGCAGGTACGCAGTATTTT. This encodes CASSLGKAAGTQYF.

This clone has just a few counts. CDR3 amino acids: CASSPTNEQFF. CDR3 in DNA: TGTGCCAGCTCACCGACCAATGAGCAGTTCTTC. The chain employs TRBV18 and TRBJ2-1; D gene unclear. This CDR3 is built from 11 residues. Trimming removed 3 bases from V and 6 bases from J, with 3 bases in between. Germline loops: CDR1 KGHSH, CDR2 LQKENI.

V is TRBV15 and J is TRBJ2-5; 9 positions match TRBD2. Germline CDR1 and CDR2: LNHNV and YYDKDF (reference sequence). V gave up 0 bases and J gave up 5 bases; unmatched junction bases: 10. The CDR3 runs to 17 residues. CDR3: CATSRDSRGLAFETQYF. The CDR3 bases are TGTGCCACCAGCAGAGATTCCCGGGGACTAGCATTTGAGACCCAGTACTTC.

The V and J genes are TRBV28 and TRBJ2-7; perhaps D is TRBD1 or TRBD2 (7 bases each). The CDR3 length is 13 residues. V was pared by 10 bases and J by 1 base, with 14 bases between. Germline V CDR1 and CDR2: MDHEN, SYDVKM. CDR3 sequence (DNA): TGTGCCACCATCAGGGGGGGTTCCTACGAGCAGTACTTC. It codes for CATIRGGSYEQYF.

The rearrangement uses TRBV27 and TRBJ2-1; 11 bases map to TRBD1. Trimming removed 5 bases from V and 4 bases from J; junction bases left unmatched: 10. Germline CDR1 is MNHEY and CDR2 is SMNVEV (reference sequence). The length of the CDR3 is 17 residues. CDR3 DNA sequence: TGTGCCAGCAGTCGACTCTCCGGGACAGGGGGATACAATGAGCAGTTCTTC. Translating gives CASSRLSGTGGYNEQFF.

This clone was seen a few times. The chain links TRBV4-1 to TRBJ1-5; D is ambiguous. In germline, CDR1 is MGHRA, CDR2 YSYEKL. Trimming took off 1 base at V and 6 bases at J, with 13 bases between the two ends. CDR3 length: 15 amino acids. CDR3 coding DNA: TGCGCCAGCAGCCAAGTGACTGGGGATGTTCAGCCCCAGCATTTT. It yields the protein CASSQVTGDVQPQHF.

This chain connects TRBV5-4 to TRBJ2-7, with D hard to call. Germline V CDR1 and CDR2: SGHNT, YYREEE (reference sequence). Trimming removed 4 bases at V and 3 bases at J, with 8 bases between. This CDR3 has 12 amino acids. The CDR3 nucleotides read TGTGCCAGCAGCCAAGGAAGCTACGAGCAGTACTTC. This codes for CASSQGSYEQYF.

This clone appeared a single time. V is TRBV11-2 and J is TRBJ2-7; 7 nucleotides line up with TRBD1. This CDR3 is built from 16 residues. The V gene end was trimmed by 0 bases and the J gene end by 2 bases; junction bases not matched to a gene: 7. CDR1 is SGHAT, CDR2 FQNNGV, per germline. In nucleotides, the CDR3 is TGTGCCAGCAGCTTAGATCGGACGCAGGGGGCCTACGAGCAGTACTTC. This codes for CASSLDRTQGAYEQYF.

The chain recombines TRBV7-3 with TRBJ2-4; D possibly corresponds to TRBD1 (5 bases). Germline V lookup: CDR1 SGHTA, CDR2 FQGTGA. V shed 8 bases and J shed 6 bases, with 17 bases lying between them. The length of the CDR3 is 14 residues. The chain's CDR3 is CASSPSGFGNIQYF. The CDR3 nucleotides are TGTGCCAGCTCTCCCTCAGGGTTTGGAAACATTCAGTACTTC.